This record looks at one TCR beta chain sequence and its context. The antigen is unknown. Trimming cost V 1 base and J 7 bases; bases outside gene matches: 9. In germline, CDR1 is SEHNR, CDR2 FQNEAQ (reference sequence). The CDR3 length is 15 residues. This entry belongs to a study of T-cell memory formation after mild COVID-19. Points from the study as a whole: Clones which contracted sat mainly in CM and EM if CD4+, and in EMRA if CD8+.

From the 5' RACE reads, TCRdb called clonotypes with MiXCR, one entry per CDR3 protein. Here the sample spans some 130,000 distinct CDR3 sequences, 25% being singletons. This sequence joins TRBV7-9 and TRBJ2-7, with 8 bases fitting TRBD2. Sequenced: PBMCs or a T cell subset sorted from them (not recorded which). The clonotype was recovered from an adult woman who had mild COVID-19 (a few samples of this study predate the infection). Cell type and time point are not known. Written as DNA, the CDR3 is TGTGCCAGCAGCTTAGTAGCGGGACGAGGTCTGGAGCAGTACTTC. Amino acids: CASSLVAGRGLEQYF.